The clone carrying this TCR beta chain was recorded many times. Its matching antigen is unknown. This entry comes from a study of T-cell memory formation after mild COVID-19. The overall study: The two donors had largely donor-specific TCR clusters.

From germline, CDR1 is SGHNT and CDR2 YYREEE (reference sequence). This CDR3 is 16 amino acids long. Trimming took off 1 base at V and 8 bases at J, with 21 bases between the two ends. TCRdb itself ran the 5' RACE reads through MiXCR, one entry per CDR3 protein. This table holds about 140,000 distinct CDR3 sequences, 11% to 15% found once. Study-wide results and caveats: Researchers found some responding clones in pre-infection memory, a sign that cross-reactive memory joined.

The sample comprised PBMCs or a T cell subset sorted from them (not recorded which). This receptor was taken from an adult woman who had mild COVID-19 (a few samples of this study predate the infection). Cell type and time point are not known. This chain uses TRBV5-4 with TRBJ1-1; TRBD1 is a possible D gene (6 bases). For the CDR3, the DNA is TGTGCCAGCAGCTTGTCGGCCCCGTCCCCGGGACAAGAAGCTTTCTTT. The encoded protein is CASSLSAPSPGQEAFF. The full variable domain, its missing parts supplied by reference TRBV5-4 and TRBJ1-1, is ETGVTQSPTHLIKTRGQQVTLRCSSQSGHNTVSWYQQALGQGPQFIFQYYREEENGRGNFPPRFSGLQFPNYSSELNVNALELDDSALYLCASSLSAPSPGQEAFFGQGTRLTVV.